The 10 T cell receptor beta chains presented below share a single source sample, sequenced in a study of blood T cell repertoires in COVID-19. The table came from immunoSEQ multiplex PCR; TCRdb's copy has only in-frame clones and leaves some out. The sample includes 150,000 or so clones, around 81% seen only once; the top ten take 4.5% to 7.5%. Sequenced material: PBMCs or T cells enriched from blood (not recorded which). These TCRs come from a man aged 35 to 55 who had recovered from COVID-19.

This chain joins TRBV11-1 and TRBJ2-7, with 7 bases that match TRBD2. With 5 bases clipped from V and 3 bases from J, the junction kept 13 bases outside the gene matches. Germline V gene sequence: CDR1 SGHAT, CDR2 FQDESV (reference sequence). This CDR3 region has 16 residues. The CDR3 sequence: CASSLGRGGPGYEQYF. The CDR3, as DNA: TGTGCCAGCAGCCTTGGGAGGGGCGGGCCTGGCTACGAGCAGTACTTC.

The sample holds a few counts of this clone. J is TRBJ1-2 and V is TRBV16, with 10 bases matching TRBD1. J was trimmed by 8 bases and V by 0 bases; bases with no gene match: 6. Germline lookup yields CDR1 KGHSY and CDR2 FQNENV. This CDR3 spans 15 amino acids. CDR3 protein: CASSQSRQGAKGYTF. CDR3 DNA sequence: TGTGCCAGCAGCCAATCGAGACAGGGGGCGAAGGGCTACACCTTC.

The chain recombines TRBV27 with TRBJ1-4, with a weak D call TRBD1 (6 bases). V lost 2 bases, J lost 3 bases, and 7 bases lay in between. Germline V gene data show CDR1 as MNHEY and CDR2 as SMNVEV (reference sequence). The CDR3 covers 14 residues. This chain's CDR3 is CASSLRQANEKLFF. The CDR3 DNA reads TGTGCCAGCAGTTTAAGACAGGCTAATGAAAAACTGTTTTTT.

The rearrangement uses TRBV6-5 and TRBJ1-1; 9 nucleotides agree with TRBD1. The CDR3 contains 15 residues. Germline CDR1 reads MNHEY; CDR2 reads SVGAGI. V dropped 10 bases and J dropped 5; count of bases not matched to a gene: 14. The CDR3 DNA reads TGTGCCACCGGGCGTGGGACAGGGCTCCAAACTGAAGCTTTCTTT. This encodes CATGRGTGLQTEAFF.

This sequence joins TRBV19 and TRBJ2-2, with 8 bases identical to TRBD1. CDR3 length equals 15 residues. After removal of 6 bases from V and 5 bases from J, the junction contained 8 bases not matched to a gene. Germline assignment: CDR1 LNHDA and CDR2 SQIVND (reference sequence). The CDR3 DNA follows: TGTGCCAGTAGATCGGACAGGGCGTGGACCGGGGAGCTGTTTTTT. Protein sequence: CASRSDRAWTGELFF.

The V gene is TRBV18, the J gene TRBJ1-2, with TRBD1 identical over 7 bases. The V segment lost 0 bases and the J segment 9 bases; nucleotides outside the gene matches: 13. CDR1 KGHSH and CDR2 LQKENI come from the germline V gene. The CDR3 is 16 residues long. This chain's CDR3 is CASSPPTQGGGPRYTF. For the CDR3, the DNA is TGTGCCAGCTCACCACCAACTCAGGGGGGTGGGCCCCGCTACACCTTC.

This clone was counted between two and nine times. V usage is TRBV11-2 and J usage is TRBJ2-3, with 11 bases identical to TRBD2. The CDR3 loop spans 18 amino acids. Germline V gene sequence: CDR1 SGHAT, CDR2 FQNNGV. Trimming cost V 1 base and J 2 bases; bases outside gene matches: 8. For the CDR3, the DNA is TGTGCCAGCAGCTTAGCAGTGATAGCGGGGGGGTACACAGATACGCAGTATTTT. Its translation is CASSLAVIAGGYTDTQYF.

The V gene is TRBV30, the J gene TRBJ2-5; TRBD2 matches 10 bases. CDR1 and CDR2 from the germline V gene are GTSNPN and SVGIG (reference sequence). V lost 1 base and J lost 2; bases outside the gene matches: 7. CDR3 length: 16 residues. CDR3 sequence (DNA): TGTGCCTGGAGTGCGATAGCGGGGGGCCTACAAGAGACCCAGTACTTC. This gives the protein CAWSAIAGGLQETQYF.

The chain links TRBV2 to TRBJ1-4, with unresolved D. Deletions cut 7 bases from V and 1 base from J, with 13 bases between. The CDR3 sequence is 15 residues long. Germline V lookup: CDR1 SNHLY, CDR2 FYNNEI. This chain's CDR3 is CASTGIGRTNEKLFF. CDR3 bases: TGTGCCAGCACAGGAATCGGTAGAACTAATGAAAAACTGTTTTTT. Full variable domain (remainder filled in from reference TRBV2 and TRBJ1-4): EPEVTQTPSHQVTQMGQEVILRCVPISNHLYFYWYRQILGQKVEFLVSFYNNEISEKSEIFDDQFSVERPDGSNFTLKIRSTKLEDSAMYFCASTGIGRTNEKLFFGSGTQLSVL.

This chain uses TRBV6-5 with TRBJ1-4; 9 positions match TRBD1. CDR3 size: 16 residues. V shed 0 bases and J 7 bases; nucleotides not matched to a gene: 6. Germline CDR1 MNHEY, CDR2 SVGAGI. This chain's CDR3 is CASSYSRTGVPEKLFF. The CDR3 nucleotides read TGTGCCAGCAGTTACTCTAGGACAGGGGTCCCTGAAAAACTGTTTTTT.